This paragraph reports one TCR beta chain. Only a few counts were recorded for this clonotype. No antigen is known for it. Within one base of it there is no much larger clone, and no base qualities were kept. The data are from a study of T cells after yellow fever vaccination (dated by TCRdb to between 2019 and 2020). Looking at the study overall: The SMART-Seq v4 Ultra Low Input RNA kit was used to prepare libraries from fractions with low cell numbers. To track T-cell clones before and after primary and booster YFV17D yellow fever vaccination, bulk TCR alpha and beta repertoires were sequenced longitudinally. Two healthy male donors, one aged 18 to 30 and one aged 30 to 40 years, made up the cohort. Blood was drawn at multiple timepoints before and after primary and secondary immunization, with bulk PBMC replicates and cell subsets isolated. The research as a whole found: Compared with the primary T-cell response, the secondary T-cell response was faster but weaker, reaching its peak on day 5 rather than on day 15. A small share of clonotypes occurred in both CD4 and CD8 compartments, likely arising from convergent recombination. After the booster, most clones that had expanded after primary vaccination were detected again (about 95% of CD4 and 88% of CD8), suggesting broad maintenance of memory. Because only a couple of donors were included in the study, the extent to which the findings can be generalized is limited. FACS-sorted repertoires could contain abundant contaminating clonotypes from the bulk population, so computational filtering was required.

The meaning of the sample's treatment or condition label: live attenuated yellow fever vaccine strain. A standard Ficoll-Paque protocol was used to isolate PBMCs from peripheral blood. CD4 and CD8 T-cell fractions were isolated with Dynabeads CD4 and CD8 positive selection kits. TriZol was used to extract RNA from bulk PBMCs, from CD4 and CD8 fractions, and from dextramer-positive and dextramer-negative fractions. CDR1 and CDR2 are read off the germline V gene as MGHDK and SYGVNS. V is pared back by 4 bases and J by 3 bases, with 9 bases lying between the germline termini. The CDR3 covers 13 residues, taking in both the cysteine and the phenylalanine. The entry retains the CDR3 DNA only, 39 bases that are in frame from base 1. For sequencing, an Illumina NovaSeq 6000 was employed. TCR cDNA was synthesized by 5'RACE template switching, which introduced a universal primer site and unique molecular identifiers. Priming of cDNA synthesis was performed from both the TCR alpha and TCR beta constant segments. Libraries were amplified in two PCR steps, with sample barcodes and sequencing adapters added in the second step. Libraries were sequenced on Illumina HiSeq 2500 (2x100 bp) or NovaSeq (2x150 bp). The original pipeline was this. MIGEC handled demultiplexing of reads and collapsing into UMI consensus sequences, while MiXCR performed V(D)J alignment. Vaccine-responding clonotypes were defined with edgeR using replicate PBMC samples, requiring FDR below 0.01 and a log2 fold change above 5 up to day 15. Each bulk clonotype received a CD4 or CD8 identity based on whether the sequenced CD4 or CD8 repertoire contained that clonotype at higher abundance. TCRdb passed the public sequencing reads through fastp at Q25 and MiXCR, retaining productive beta sequences. Each entry merges the rows of one CDR3 protein and shows their most common DNA and genes. TCRdb, not the original authors, processed these V and J calls. The sample table holds about 340,000 distinct CDR3 sequences, of which under 15% were seen once. In total, the top ten clones hold more than 3% of the sample.

The sequence links TRBV25-1 to TRBJ1-1; TRBD1 might be the D gene, on 5 matching bases. This sequence originates from a man in his late teens or twenties who received the YFV17D yellow fever vaccine. This specimen was CD4+ T cells sorted from PBMCs, taken 15 days after the yellow fever booster vaccination. The DNA sequence reads TGTGCCAGCAGTGTCGACAGCTACACTGAAGCTTTCTTT. Translation gives CASSVDSYTEAFF.